This TCR beta chain stems from a study of blood T cells in healthy people across ages. Points from the study as a whole: Age showed a roughly linear inverse relationship with TCR beta diversity per million T cells.

This clonotype was counted many times. The antigen is undetermined. PCR was performed a second time for about 7 to 12 cycles using a sample-barcoded 5' primer and a J-beta primer mix. Each CDR3 protein gets one entry after TCRdb re-called the 5' RACE reads with MiXCR. The data show fewer than 2,000,000 distinct CDR3 sequences, around 36% seen once. This TCR was recovered from a woman aged 25 to 45 in good health. The specimen sequenced was blood.

As DNA, the CDR3 is TGTGCCAGCAGCTTTCTTTACTCGGTCGATACGCAGTATTTT. Translation gives CASSFLYSVDTQYF. The gene calls are TRBV7-9 and TRBJ2-3; D unresolved. The germline V and J ends were trimmed by 3 bases and 6 bases, with 13 bases remaining between them. Germline V lookup: CDR1 SEHNR, CDR2 FQNEAQ (reference sequence). This CDR3 contains 14 residues.